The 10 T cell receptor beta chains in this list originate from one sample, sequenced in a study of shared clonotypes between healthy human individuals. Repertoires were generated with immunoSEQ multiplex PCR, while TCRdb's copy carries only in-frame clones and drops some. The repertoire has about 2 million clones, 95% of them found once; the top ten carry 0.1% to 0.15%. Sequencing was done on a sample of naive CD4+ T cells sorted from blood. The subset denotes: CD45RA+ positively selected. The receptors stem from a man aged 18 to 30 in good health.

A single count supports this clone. CDR3 nucleotide sequence: TGTGCCAGCAGCTTACACGGACAGGCGGATGAGCAGTACTTC. As protein: CASSLHGQADEQYF. This chain connects TRBV7-9 to TRBJ2-7, with 7 bases identical to TRBD1. The CDR3 loop spans 14 amino acids. With V trimmed by 2 bases and J by 7 bases, 8 bases remained unmatched. From germline, CDR1 is SEHNR and CDR2 FQNEAQ (reference sequence).

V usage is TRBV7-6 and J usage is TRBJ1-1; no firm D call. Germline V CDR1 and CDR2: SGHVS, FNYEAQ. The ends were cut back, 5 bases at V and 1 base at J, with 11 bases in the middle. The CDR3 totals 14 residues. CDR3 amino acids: CASSPPGWNTEAFF. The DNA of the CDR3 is TGTGCCAGCAGCCCTCCGGGGTGGAACACTGAAGCTTTCTTT.

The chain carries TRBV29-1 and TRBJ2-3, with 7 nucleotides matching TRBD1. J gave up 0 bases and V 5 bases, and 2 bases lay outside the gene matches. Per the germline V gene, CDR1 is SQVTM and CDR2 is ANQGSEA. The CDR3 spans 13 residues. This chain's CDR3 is CSVWTGSTDTQYF. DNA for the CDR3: TGCAGCGTTTGGACAGGTAGCACAGATACGCAGTATTTT.

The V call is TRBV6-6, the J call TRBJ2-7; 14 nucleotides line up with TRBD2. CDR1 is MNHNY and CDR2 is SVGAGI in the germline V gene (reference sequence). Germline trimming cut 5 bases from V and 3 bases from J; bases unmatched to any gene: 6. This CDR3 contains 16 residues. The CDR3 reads CASSGSGTSGSYEQYF. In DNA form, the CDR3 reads TGTGCCAGCAGTGGATCCGGGACTAGCGGGAGCTACGAGCAGTACTTC.

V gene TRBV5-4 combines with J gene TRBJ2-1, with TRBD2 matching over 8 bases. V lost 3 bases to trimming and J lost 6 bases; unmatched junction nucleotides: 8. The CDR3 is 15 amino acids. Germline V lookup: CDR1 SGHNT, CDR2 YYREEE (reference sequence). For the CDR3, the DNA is TGTGCCAGCAGCTCACCCGCGGGGGGCTTCAATGAGCAGTTCTTC. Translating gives CASSSPAGGFNEQFF.

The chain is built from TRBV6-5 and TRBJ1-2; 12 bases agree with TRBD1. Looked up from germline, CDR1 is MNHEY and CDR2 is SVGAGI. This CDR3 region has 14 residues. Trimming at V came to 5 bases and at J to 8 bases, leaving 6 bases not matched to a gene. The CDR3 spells CASSPGTGGTGYTF. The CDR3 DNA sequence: TGTGCCAGCAGTCCAGGGACAGGGGGCACCGGCTACACCTTC.

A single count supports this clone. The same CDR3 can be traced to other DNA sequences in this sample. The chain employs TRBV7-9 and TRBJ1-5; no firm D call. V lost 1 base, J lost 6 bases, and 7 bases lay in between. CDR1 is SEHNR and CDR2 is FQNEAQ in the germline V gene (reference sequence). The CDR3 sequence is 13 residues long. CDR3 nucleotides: TGTGCCAGCAGCTTAGGTCCGGGTCAGCCCCAGCATTTT. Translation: CASSLGPGQPQHF.

The CDR3 nucleotides read TGCGCCAGCAGCTCGGAAGGTGGGTGGACTGAAGCTTTCTTT. Protein product: CASSSEGGWTEAFF. This chain connects TRBV5-1 to TRBJ1-1; D is unresolved. Deletions cut 3 bases from V and 5 bases from J, with 14 bases between. The CDR3 consists of 14 residues. The germline V gene encodes CDR1 SGHRS and CDR2 YFSETQ.

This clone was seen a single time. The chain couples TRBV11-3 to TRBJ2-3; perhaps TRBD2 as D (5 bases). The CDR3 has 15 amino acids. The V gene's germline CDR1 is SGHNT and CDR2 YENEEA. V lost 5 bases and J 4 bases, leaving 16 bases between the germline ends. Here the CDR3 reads CASSLGGKTADTQYF. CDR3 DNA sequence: TGTGCCAGCAGCCTCGGAGGCAAGACGGCAGATACGCAGTATTTT. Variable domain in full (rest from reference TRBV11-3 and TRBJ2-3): EAGVVQSPRYKIIEKKQPVAFWCNPISGHNTLYWYLQNLGQGPELLIRYENEEAVDDSQLPKDRFSAERLKGVDSTLKIQPAELGDSAVYLCASSLGGKTADTQYFGPGTRLTVL.

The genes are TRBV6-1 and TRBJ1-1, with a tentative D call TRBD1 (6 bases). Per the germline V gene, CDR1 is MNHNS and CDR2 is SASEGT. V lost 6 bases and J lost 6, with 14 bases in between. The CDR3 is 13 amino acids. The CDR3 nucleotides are TGTGCCAGCAGGTTAACAGGGAAGCCTGAAGCTTTCTTT. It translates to CASRLTGKPEAFF.